This TCR beta chain was profiled in a study of CXCR3-negative and CXCR3-positive naive CD8 T cells. cDNA libraries for TRB were generated by 5' RACE incorporating UMI labels. TCRdb reprocessed the 5' RACE reads; each CDR3 protein has one entry and no DNA is given. Recorded for this sample: tens of thousands of distinct CDR3 sequences. CDR1 is LNHDA and CDR2 is SQIVND in the germline V gene (reference sequence). The CDR3 runs to 13 residues. With regard to this clonotype: What it binds is not known.

Study conclusions and caveats: CXCR3-positive naive cells had TRB CDR3s that were more hydrophobic than CXCR3-negative naive cells had.

Within the CD8+ T cell compartment, naive cells were CD45RO-CCR7+CD27+CD95-. The chain recombines TRBV19 with TRBJ1-4. Sequencing used naive CXCR3+ CD8+ T cells from blood. Regarding subset: CD45RO-CCR7+CD27+CD95- naive CD8+ T cells expressing CXCR3 (TNR3+). This clonotype originated in a human donor in good health. Some clones in this sample may be carry-over from other donors' samples. This chain's CDR3 is CASSRSLNEKLFF.